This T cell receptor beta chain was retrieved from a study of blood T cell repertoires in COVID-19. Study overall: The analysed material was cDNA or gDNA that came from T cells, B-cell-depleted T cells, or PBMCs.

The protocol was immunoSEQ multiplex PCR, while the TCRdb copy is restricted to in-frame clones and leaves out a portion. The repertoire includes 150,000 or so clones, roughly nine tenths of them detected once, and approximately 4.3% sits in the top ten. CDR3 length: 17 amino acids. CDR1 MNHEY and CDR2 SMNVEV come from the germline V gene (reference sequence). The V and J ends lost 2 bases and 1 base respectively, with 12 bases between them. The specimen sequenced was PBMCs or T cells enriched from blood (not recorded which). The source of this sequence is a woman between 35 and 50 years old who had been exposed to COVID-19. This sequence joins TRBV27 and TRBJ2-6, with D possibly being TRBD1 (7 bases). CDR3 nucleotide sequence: TGTGCCAGCAGTTTACGGGCAGGGGGGTCTGGGGCCAACGTCCTGACTTTC. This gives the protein CASSLRAGGSGANVLTF.